Shown below are 10 T cell receptor beta chains from a single sample sequenced in a study of blood T cell repertoires in COVID-19. Assay used: immunoSEQ multiplex PCR; TCRdb lists only in-frame clones, some missing. The table includes hundreds of thousands of clones, 88% detected once. The sample taken for sequencing was peripheral blood. These TCRs come from a woman in her 70s with COVID-19, enrolled during active disease.

V and J are TRBV3-1 (or the pseudogene TRBV3-2) and TRBJ1-2, with 8 nucleotides matching TRBD1. This CDR3 spans 16 amino acids. The germline CDR1 and CDR2 sequences are LGHDT and YNNKEL (reference sequence). V was pared by 0 bases and J by 4 bases, with 7 bases of the junction left unmatched. The CDR3 is CASSQDRDRRVYGYTF. DNA of the CDR3: TGTGCCAGCAGCCAAGATAGGGACAGGCGCGTCTATGGCTACACCTTC.

V and J are TRBV5-4 and TRBJ2-3; 12 bases line up with TRBD2. The junction had 3 bases not matched to a gene; V was cut back by 2 bases and J by 2 bases. Per germline, CDR1 SGHNT and CDR2 YYREEE (reference sequence). This CDR3 has 16 amino acids. The CDR3 DNA reads as TGTGCCAGCAGCTTCCTAGCGGGGGGGCCCACAGATACGCAGTATTTT. It is translated as CASSFLAGGPTDTQYF.

Only one count was recorded for this clone. The V call is TRBV10-1, the J call TRBJ1-1, with D uncertain. CDR3 length: 14 residues. The V end was cut by 4 bases, the J end by 5 bases, with 14 bases between. CDR1 and CDR2 (germline): WNHNN, SYGVQD (reference sequence). The CDR3 here is CASSATSGRTEAFF. The CDR3 DNA reads as TGCGCCAGCAGTGCAACAAGCGGCCGGACTGAAGCTTTCTTT.

The gene calls are TRBV7-9 and TRBJ2-3, with D perhaps matching TRBD1 (5 bases). This CDR3 comprises 14 residues. Germline loops: CDR1 SEHNR, CDR2 FQNEAQ (reference sequence). The V end lost 1 base, the J end lost 5 bases, and 10 bases lay between the germline ends. The DNA for the CDR3 is TGTGCCAGCAGCTTAGGGGAACAGGTAGATACGCAGTATTTT. Amino acids: CASSLGEQVDTQYF. Drawing the rest from reference TRBV7-9 and TRBJ2-3, the complete variable domain is DTGVSQNPRHKITKRGQNVTFRCDPISEHNRLYWYRQTLGQGPEFLTYFQNEAQLEKSRLLSDRFSAERPKGSFSTLEIQRTEQGDSAMYLCASSLGEQVDTQYFGPGTRLTVL.

The chain combines TRBV6-1 with TRBJ1-5; 7 bases are shared with TRBD1. The CDR3 loop spans 16 amino acids. The germline V gene has CDR1 MNHNS and CDR2 SASEGT. J gave up 6 bases and V 0 bases, and 8 bases lay outside the gene matches. CDR3 DNA sequence: TGTGCCAGCAGTGAAGCACCCGACAGGGTGACTCAGCCCCAGCATTTT. This translates into CASSEAPDRVTQPQHF.

The chain carries TRBV5-6 and TRBJ2-2; a possible D gene is TRBD2 (5 bases). This CDR3 is built from 17 residues. The V end was cut by 2 bases, the J end by 3 bases, with 17 bases between. Germline V gene sequence: CDR1 SGHDT, CDR2 YYEEEE. This CDR3 reads CASSFGRVGLYTGELFF. CDR3 bases: TGTGCCAGCAGCTTCGGTAGGGTCGGACTCTACACCGGGGAGCTGTTTTTT. Variable domain in full (rest from reference TRBV5-6 and TRBJ2-2): DAGVTQSPTHLIKTRGQQVTLRCSPKSGHDTVSWYQQALGQGPQFIFQYYEEEERQRGNFPDRFSGHQFPNYSSELNVNALLLGDSALYLCASSFGRVGLYTGELFFGEGSRLTVL.

This rearrangement joins TRBV5-4 to TRBJ1-2; D gene unclear. V gave up 0 bases and J gave up 7 bases, with 16 bases separating them. The length of the CDR3 is 15 residues. Germline lookup yields CDR1 SGHNT and CDR2 YYREEE (reference sequence). In DNA, the CDR3 is TGTGCCAGCAGCTTGGCCTCGGCGGGTTTCTCTGGCTACACCTTC. Protein product: CASSLASAGFSGYTF.

This chain uses TRBV7-2 with TRBJ1-6, with D uncertain. Trimming took off 1 base at V and 8 bases at J, with 12 bases between the two ends. Per germline, CDR1 SGHTA and CDR2 FQGNSA. This CDR3 has 15 residues. The CDR3 DNA sequence: TGTGCCAGCAGCTTAGAAGTGACTATCGATTCACCCCTCCACTTT. This translates into CASSLEVTIDSPLHF.

V usage is TRBV2 and J usage is TRBJ2-7, with D maybe TRBD1 (5 bases). Germline V gives CDR1 SNHLY, CDR2 FYNNEI. The V gene lost 3 bases and the J gene lost 2 bases, with 11 bases spanning the gap. CDR3 length: 14 residues. The CDR3 nucleotides are TGTGCCAGCAGTGATCATAGGGGAACCTACGAGCAGTACTTC. Residues: CASSDHRGTYEQYF. The full variable domain, with the rest looked up from reference TRBV2 and TRBJ2-7, is EPEVTQTPSHQVTQMGQEVILRCVPISNHLYFYWYRQILGQKVEFLVSFYNNEISEKSEIFDDQFSVERPDGSNFTLKIRSTKLEDSAMYFCASSDHRGTYEQYFGPGTRLTVT.

The chain joins TRBV7-2 to TRBJ2-5; 10 bases align to TRBD2. V dropped 5 bases and J dropped 5; count of bases not matched to a gene: 8. Per the germline V gene, CDR1 is SGHTA and CDR2 is FQGNSA. There are 15 residues in the CDR3. CDR3 protein: CASSLLAAGGETQYF. CDR3 DNA: TGTGCCAGCAGCCTCCTCGCAGCGGGGGGGGAGACCCAGTACTTC.